Listed here are 16 T cell receptor beta chains from one sample, sequenced in a study of CD8+ T cells in alopecia areata. Peripheral blood samples and lesional scalp punch biopsies were obtained from alopecia areata patients. Sequencing templates came from extracted RNA that was reverse transcribed into cDNA. Assay: immunoSEQ multiplex PCR; the TCRdb copy retains only in-frame clones and omits some. The table shows more than 11,000 clones, with 58% occurring only once. The sequencing here drew on skin, taken at week 0. Receptor source: a human donor with alopecia areata.

This clone was seen just once. V usage is TRBV27 and J usage is TRBJ1-6; D gene uncertain. Deletions cut 5 bases from V and 7 bases from J, with 12 bases between. This CDR3 has 14 residues. CDR1 and CDR2 (germline): MNHEY, SMNVEV (reference sequence). CDR3 sequence (DNA): TGTGCCAGCAGTCTCACAACCCGCAATTCACCCCTCCACTTT. Amino acid sequence: CASSLTTRNSPLHF.

This rearrangement joins TRBV18 to TRBJ1-4; D is perhaps TRBD1 (5 bases). Germline V CDR1 and CDR2: KGHSH, LQKENI. V shed 5 bases and J shed 8 bases, with 21 bases lying between them. The CDR3 has 16 residues. The CDR3 is CASSSWDFTRGEKLFF. CDR3 DNA: TGTGCCAGCTCATCTTGGGACTTTACTCGGGGCGAAAAACTGTTTTTT. The complete variable domain, with remaining parts taken from reference TRBV18 and TRBJ1-4, reads NAGVMQNPRHLVRRRGQEARLRCSPMKGHSHVYWYRQLPEEGLKFMVYLQKENIIDESGMPKERFSAEFPKEGPSILRIQQVVRGDSAAYFCASSSWDFTRGEKLFFGSGTQLSVL.

The J gene is TRBJ1-6, the V gene TRBV11-1; the D gene is possibly TRBD1 (5 bases). The germline gives CDR1 SGHAT, CDR2 FQDESV (reference sequence). CDR3 length: 16 residues. Trimming took 4 bases from V and 5 from J, leaving 15 bases between them. The CDR3 is CASSYNGGWDNSPLHF. The CDR3 DNA follows: TGTGCCAGCAGCTATAACGGGGGATGGGATAATTCACCCCTCCACTTT.

The rearrangement joins TRBV5-6 to TRBJ2-3; 12 bases fit TRBD2. The V gene end was trimmed by 4 bases and the J gene end by 0 bases; junction bases not matched to a gene: 6. The CDR3 sequence is 17 residues long. Germline CDR1 SGHDT, CDR2 YYEEEE. This CDR3 is CASSPLAGGPSTDTQYF. The CDR3 bases are TGTGCCAGCAGCCCACTAGCGGGGGGCCCTAGCACAGATACGCAGTATTTT.

This clone has only a few counts. The V gene is TRBV11-2, the J gene TRBJ2-5; D might be TRBD1 (5 bases). The CDR3 extends over 11 amino acids. Germline V lookup: CDR1 SGHAT, CDR2 FQNNGV. V lost 4 bases and J 11 bases, leaving 11 bases between the germline ends. The CDR3 loop is CASSSPGKQYF. DNA of the CDR3: TGTGCCAGCAGCTCCCCAGGGAAGCAGTACTTC.

The sample holds one count of this clone. This chain uses TRBV19 with TRBJ1-6, with D possibly matching TRBD1 (5 bases). Trimming stripped 7 bases from V and 6 bases from J, with 13 bases between. This CDR3 region has 14 residues. Germline V gives CDR1 LNHDA, CDR2 SQIVND (reference sequence). CDR3 sequence: CASTGGYGNSPLHF. CDR3 sequence (DNA): TGTGCCAGTACCGGGGGGTATGGTAATTCACCCCTCCACTTT. The full variable domain, its missing parts supplied by reference TRBV19 and TRBJ1-6, is DGGITQSPKYLFRKEGQNVTLSCEQNLNHDAMYWYRQDPGQGLRLIYYSQIVNDFQKGDIAEGYSVSREKKESFPLTVTSAQKNPTAFYLCASTGGYGNSPLHFGNGTRLTVT.

V and J are TRBV5-4 and TRBJ2-5; D possibly corresponds to TRBD2 (6 bases). The CDR3 has 17 residues. The V gene lost 4 bases and the J gene lost 9 bases, with 28 bases spanning the gap. The V gene's germline CDR1 is SGHNT and CDR2 YYREEE (reference sequence). The CDR3, as DNA: TGTGCCAGCAGCCCACACAGGCAGTCAATCGGCGGGGTATCCCAGTACTTC. As protein: CASSPHRQSIGGVSQYF.

The rearrangement links TRBV5-1 to TRBJ1-4; 7 bases agree with TRBD1. The CDR3 extends over 17 amino acids. V trimming: 3 bases; J trimming: 1 base; junction bases outside the gene matches: 9. The germline gives CDR1 SGHRS, CDR2 YFSETQ. The CDR3 here is CASSYTTGYGTNEKLFF. The DNA of the CDR3 is TGCGCCAGCAGCTACACGACAGGGTATGGAACTAATGAAAAACTGTTTTTT.

This clone was observed once. V gene TRBV6-1 combines with J gene TRBJ1-6, with 7 bases aligning to TRBD1. CDR3 size: 14 residues. With 7 bases clipped from V and 8 bases from J, the junction kept 8 bases outside the gene matches. CDR1 MNHNS and CDR2 SASEGT come from the germline V gene. The CDR3 loop reads CASTGTDGYSPLHF. In nucleotides, the CDR3 is TGTGCCAGCACCGGGACAGATGGGTATTCACCCCTCCACTTT.

This chain connects TRBV5-1 to TRBJ2-3; 7 nucleotides line up with TRBD1. J gave up 4 bases and V 2 bases, and 7 bases lay outside the gene matches. CDR1 is SGHRS and CDR2 is YFSETQ in the germline V gene. The CDR3 runs to 15 residues. The CDR3 nucleotides read TGCGCCAGCAGCTTAAACAGGGGATGGGCAGATACGCAGTATTTT. Protein product: CASSLNRGWADTQYF.

The chain has TRBV4-3 and TRBJ2-3, with D perhaps given as TRBD1 or TRBD2 (5 bases each). This CDR3 is 17 amino acids long. Germline assignment: CDR1 LGHNA and CDR2 YSLEER. The ends were cut back, 0 bases at V and 5 bases at J, with 18 bases in the middle. CDR3 DNA: TGCGCCAGCAGCCAAGAAGGGGCAGCACGACTACGAGATACGCAGTATTTT. Its protein product is CASSQEGAARLRDTQYF.

V is TRBV5-4 and J is TRBJ1-6; the D gene is possibly TRBD1 (5 bases). Trimming cost V 3 bases and J 9 bases, with 25 bases left between them. Germline V CDR1 and CDR2: SGHNT, YYREEE (reference sequence). The CDR3 loop spans 18 amino acids. In nucleotides, the CDR3 is TGTGCCAGCAGCTACCGGGGCACCCAAATCTCGCACACTTCACCCCTCCACTTT. Its protein product is CASSYRGTQISHTSPLHF.

This clone turned up a few times. This chain connects TRBV9 to TRBJ1-1; 7 bases match TRBD1. V was pared by 4 bases and J by 0 bases, with 3 bases of the junction left unmatched. Looked up from germline, CDR1 is SGDLS and CDR2 is YYNGEE. This CDR3 is built from 14 residues. CDR3 sequence reads: CASSRTGLNTEAFF. Here the CDR3 DNA reads TGTGCCAGCAGCCGGACAGGCTTGAACACTGAAGCTTTCTTT.

J is TRBJ2-7 and V is TRBV19, with 10 bases matching TRBD2. CDR3 length: 16 residues. With 6 bases clipped from V and 2 bases from J, the junction kept 10 bases outside the gene matches. In germline, CDR1 is LNHDA, CDR2 SQIVND (reference sequence). CDR3 nucleotide sequence: TGTGCCAGTAGCCCGCCCCTAGCGGGGGATACCTACGAGCAGTACTTC. Translated: CASSPPLAGDTYEQYF.

By sample fraction, this clone is medium-sized (0.01 to 0.1%). The chain recombines TRBV11-2 with TRBJ2-1, with 12 nucleotides matching TRBD2. Germline CDR1 SGHAT, CDR2 FQNNGV. V shed 5 bases and J 4 bases; nucleotides not matched to a gene: 6. This CDR3 is built from 16 residues. CDR3 in amino acids: CASSHRLAGVYNEQFF. The CDR3 coding sequence is TGTGCCAGCAGCCATCGACTAGCGGGGGTTTACAATGAGCAGTTCTTC. The full variable domain, its missing parts supplied by reference TRBV11-2 and TRBJ2-1, is EAGVAQSPRYKIIEKRQSVAFWCNPISGHATLYWYQQILGQGPKLLIQFQNNGVVDDSQLPKDRFSAERLKGVDSTLKIQPAKLEDSAVYLCASSHRLAGVYNEQFFGPGTRLTVL.

A word on this clone: The junction does not match germline at one end; this may be a read error. The chain couples TRBV12-5 to TRBJ1-1; D is possibly TRBD1 (5 bases). This CDR3 is built from 15 residues. Germline V lookup: CDR1 LGHNT, CDR2 FRNRAP. The CDR3 DNA follows: TGTGCTAGTGGCCGTCGGGCAGGGAGTGACACTGAGGCTTTCTTT. Amino acids: CASGRRAGSDTEAFF.